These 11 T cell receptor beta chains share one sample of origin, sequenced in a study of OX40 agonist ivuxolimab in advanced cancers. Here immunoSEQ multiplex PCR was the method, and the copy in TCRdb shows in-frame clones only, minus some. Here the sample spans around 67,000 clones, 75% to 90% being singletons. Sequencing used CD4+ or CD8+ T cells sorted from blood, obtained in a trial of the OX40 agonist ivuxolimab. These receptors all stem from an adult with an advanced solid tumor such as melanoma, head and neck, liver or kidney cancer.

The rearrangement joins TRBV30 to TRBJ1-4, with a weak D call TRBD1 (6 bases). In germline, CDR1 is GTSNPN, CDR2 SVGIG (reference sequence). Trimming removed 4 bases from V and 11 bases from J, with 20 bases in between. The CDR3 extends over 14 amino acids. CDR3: CAWKFDRQGGKLFF. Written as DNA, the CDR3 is TGTGCCTGGAAATTTGACAGGCAGGGAGGCAAACTGTTTTTT.

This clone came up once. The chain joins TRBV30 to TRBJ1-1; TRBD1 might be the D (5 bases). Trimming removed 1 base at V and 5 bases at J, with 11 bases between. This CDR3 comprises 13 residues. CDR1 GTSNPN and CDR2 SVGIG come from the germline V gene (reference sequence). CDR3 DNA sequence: TGTGCCTGGAGTGGTTCAGGGTTTACTGAAGCTTTCTTT. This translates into CAWSGSGFTEAFF.

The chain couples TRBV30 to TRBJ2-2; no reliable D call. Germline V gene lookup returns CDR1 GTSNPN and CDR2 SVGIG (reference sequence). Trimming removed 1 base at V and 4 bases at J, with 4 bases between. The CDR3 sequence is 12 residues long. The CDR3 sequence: CAWSASTGELFF. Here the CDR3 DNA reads TGTGCCTGGAGTGCGTCCACCGGGGAGCTGTTTTTT. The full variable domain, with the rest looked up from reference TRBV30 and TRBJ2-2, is SQTIHQWPATLVQPVGSPLSLECTVEGTSNPNLYWYRQAAGRGLQLLFYSVGIGQISSEVPQNLSASRPQDRQFILSSKKLLLSDSGFYLCAWSASTGELFFGEGSRLTVL.

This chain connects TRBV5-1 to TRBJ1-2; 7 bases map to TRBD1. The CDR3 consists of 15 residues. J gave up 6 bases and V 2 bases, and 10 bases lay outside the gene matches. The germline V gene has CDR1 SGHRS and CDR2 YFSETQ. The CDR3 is CASSFWTGTRDGYTF. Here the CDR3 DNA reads TGCGCCAGCAGCTTCTGGACAGGAACTCGAGATGGCTACACCTTC.

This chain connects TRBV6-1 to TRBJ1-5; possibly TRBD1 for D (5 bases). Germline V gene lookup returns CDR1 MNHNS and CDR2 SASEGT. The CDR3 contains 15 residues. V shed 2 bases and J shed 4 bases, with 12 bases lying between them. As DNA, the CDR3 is TGTGCCAGCAGTGAAATGTCAGGGCCGAATCAGCCCCAGCATTTT. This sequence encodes CASSEMSGPNQPQHF.

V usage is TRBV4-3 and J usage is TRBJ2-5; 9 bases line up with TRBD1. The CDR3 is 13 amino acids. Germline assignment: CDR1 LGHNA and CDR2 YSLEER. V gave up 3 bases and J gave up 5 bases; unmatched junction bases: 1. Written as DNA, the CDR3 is TGCGCCAGCAGCCAGGACAGGGGTGAGACCCAGTACTTC. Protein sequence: CASSQDRGETQYF.

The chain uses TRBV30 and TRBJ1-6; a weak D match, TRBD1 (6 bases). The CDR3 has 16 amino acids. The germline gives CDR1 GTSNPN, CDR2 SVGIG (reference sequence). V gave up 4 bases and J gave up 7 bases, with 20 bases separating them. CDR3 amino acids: CAWTSVWGGGNSPLHF. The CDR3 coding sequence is TGTGCCTGGACCTCCGTTTGGGGAGGGGGGAATTCACCCCTCCACTTT.

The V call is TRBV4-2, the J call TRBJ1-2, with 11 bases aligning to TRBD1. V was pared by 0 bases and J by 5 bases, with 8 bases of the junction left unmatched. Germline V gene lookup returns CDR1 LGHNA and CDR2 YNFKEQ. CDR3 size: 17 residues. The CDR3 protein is CASSQDRTGGGGYGYTF. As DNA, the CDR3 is TGTGCCAGCAGCCAAGATCGGACAGGGGGCGGAGGGTATGGCTACACCTTC.

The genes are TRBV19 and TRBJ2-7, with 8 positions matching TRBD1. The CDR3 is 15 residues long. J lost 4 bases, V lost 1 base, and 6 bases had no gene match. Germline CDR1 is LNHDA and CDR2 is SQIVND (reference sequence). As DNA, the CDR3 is TGTGCCAGTAGTATAGGCGGGACAGGAATGTACGAGCAGTACTTC. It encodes CASSIGGTGMYEQYF.

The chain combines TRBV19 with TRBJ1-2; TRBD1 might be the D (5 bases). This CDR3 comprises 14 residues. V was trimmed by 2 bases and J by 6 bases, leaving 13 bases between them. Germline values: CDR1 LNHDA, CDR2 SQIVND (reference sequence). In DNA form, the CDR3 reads TGTGCCAGTAGTATAACCGACAGTTGGGATGGCTACACCTTC. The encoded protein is CASSITDSWDGYTF.

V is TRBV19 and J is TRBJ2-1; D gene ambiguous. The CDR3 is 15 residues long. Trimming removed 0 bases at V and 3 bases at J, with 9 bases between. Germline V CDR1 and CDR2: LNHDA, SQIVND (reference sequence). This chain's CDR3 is CASSIERTHYNEQFF. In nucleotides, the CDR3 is TGTGCCAGTAGTATAGAAAGGACCCACTACAATGAGCAGTTCTTC.